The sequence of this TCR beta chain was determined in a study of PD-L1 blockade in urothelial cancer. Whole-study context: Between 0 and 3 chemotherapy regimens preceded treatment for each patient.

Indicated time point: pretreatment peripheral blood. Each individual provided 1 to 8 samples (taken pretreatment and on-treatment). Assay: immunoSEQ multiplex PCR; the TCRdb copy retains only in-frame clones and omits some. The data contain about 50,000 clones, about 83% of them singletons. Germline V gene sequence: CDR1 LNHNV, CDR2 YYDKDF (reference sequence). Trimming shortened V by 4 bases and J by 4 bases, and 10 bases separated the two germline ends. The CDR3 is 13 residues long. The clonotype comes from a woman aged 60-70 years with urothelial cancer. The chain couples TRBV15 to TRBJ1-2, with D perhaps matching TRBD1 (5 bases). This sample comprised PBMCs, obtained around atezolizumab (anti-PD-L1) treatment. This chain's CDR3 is CATSNQGGYGYTF. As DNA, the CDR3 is TGTGCCACCAGCAATCAGGGTGGCTATGGCTACACCTTC.